A single sample gave rise to the 9 T cell receptor beta chains below, sequenced in a study of T-cell memory formation after mild COVID-19. TCRdb re-called the 5' RACE reads with MiXCR, one entry per CDR3 protein. The sample contains a few hundred thousand distinct CDR3 sequences, roughly 20% of which appear only once. The sequencing sample was made of PBMCs or a T cell subset sorted from them (not recorded which). The source of these receptors is a man younger than 30 who had mild COVID-19 (a few samples of this study predate the infection). Cell type and time point are not known.

This chain links TRBV5-1 with TRBJ2-5; D gene ambiguous. CDR3 length equals 14 residues. Between the trimmed V and J ends, which lost 4 bases and 4 bases, there was a span of 14 bases. Germline assignment: CDR1 SGHRS and CDR2 YFSETQ. The CDR3 region has the DNA TGCGCCAGCAGCCCACTCCAGGTGGGAGAGACCCAGTACTTC. This sequence encodes CASSPLQVGETQYF.

This clonotype was detected only a few times. This chain uses TRBV20-1 with TRBJ1-2, with D unclear. Germline CDR1 reads DFQATT; CDR2 reads SNEGSKA (reference sequence). The ends were cut back, 1 base at V and 3 bases at J, with 6 bases in the middle. This CDR3 comprises 12 residues. This chain's CDR3 is CSARGRDYGYTF. CDR3 nucleotide sequence: TGCAGTGCTAGAGGCCGGGACTATGGCTACACCTTC.

This sequence joins TRBV10-3 and TRBJ2-2; no firm D call. The V end lost 4 bases, the J end lost 7 bases, and 13 bases lay between the germline ends. The CDR3 is made up of 14 amino acids. The germline CDR1 and CDR2 sequences are ENHRY and SYGVKD. CDR3 nucleotides: TGTGCCATCAGTGGCAGATTGGGTGACGGGGAGCTGTTTTTT. Its translation: CAISGRLGDGELFF.

This clonotype was counted between two and nine times. Here the CDR3 DNA reads TGTGCCACCAGCCTGGGCGGTCCCCACACAGATACGCAGTATTTT. Its protein is CATSLGGPHTDTQYF. V gene TRBV15 combines with J gene TRBJ2-3; unclear D gene. The germline gives CDR1 LNHNV, CDR2 YYDKDF (reference sequence). The CDR3 is made up of 15 amino acids. Trimming pared 5 bases from V and 2 bases from J, leaving 14 bases between.

The chain joins TRBV20-1 to TRBJ1-2; D may be TRBD1 (6 bases). Trimming removed 5 bases from V and 6 bases from J, with 13 bases in between. The CDR3 contains 12 residues. CDR1 and CDR2 (germline): DFQATT, SNEGSKA (reference sequence). CDR3 DNA sequence: TGCAGTGCTCTTGGACAGCCGAATGGCTACACCTTC. Translating it yields CSALGQPNGYTF.

This clonotype was seen more than once but under ten times. The chain uses TRBV12-3 or TRBV12-4 and TRBJ1-1, with 7 nucleotides matching TRBD1. This CDR3 spans 14 amino acids. The V gene end was trimmed by 6 bases and the J gene end by 5 bases; junction bases not matched to a gene: 9. The CDR3, as DNA: TGTGCCAGCAGCGCAAGACAGGGATGGACTGAAGCTTTCTTT. This sequence encodes CASSARQGWTEAFF.

DNA for the CDR3: TGTGCCAGCAGATCAGGGGTCGCGAACACTGAAGCTTTCTTT. It translates to CASRSGVANTEAFF. The chain recombines TRBV28 with TRBJ1-1; D possibly corresponds to TRBD1 (6 bases). Per the germline V gene, CDR1 is MDHEN and CDR2 is SYDVKM. The V gene lost 6 bases and the J gene lost 1 base, with 12 bases spanning the gap. The CDR3 totals 14 residues. The variable domain in full, with the rest retrieved from reference TRBV28 and TRBJ1-1, is DVKVTQSSRYLVKRTGEKVFLECVQDMDHENMFWYRQDPGLGLRLIYFSYDVKMKEKGDIPEGYSVSREKKERFSLILESASTNQTSMYLCASRSGVANTEAFFGQGTRLTVV.

CDR3 amino acids: CASSPGTAAFMNTEAFF. As DNA, the CDR3 is TGCGCCAGCAGCCCCGGGACAGCGGCATTTATGAACACTGAAGCTTTCTTT. The chain recombines TRBV5-1 with TRBJ1-1, with 7 bases identical to TRBD1. The germline CDR1 and CDR2 sequences are SGHRS and YFSETQ. The CDR3 is 17 amino acids. The V segment lost 4 bases and the J segment 0 bases; nucleotides outside the gene matches: 12.

This clonotype was detected many times. V gene TRBV5-1 combines with J gene TRBJ1-1, with 7 bases lining up with TRBD1. This CDR3 is built from 17 residues. V shed 3 bases and J 4 bases; nucleotides not matched to a gene: 15. Germline CDR1 reads SGHRS; CDR2 reads YFSETQ. CDR3 in DNA: TGCGCCAGCAGCTCGTTCTACAGGGGAGAATGGAGCACTGAAGCTTTCTTT. Translated: CASSSFYRGEWSTEAFF. Using reference TRBV5-1 and TRBJ1-1 for the parts outside the CDR3, the full variable domain is KAGVTQTPRYLIKTRGQQVTLSCSPISGHRSVSWYQQTPGQGLQFLFEYFSETQRNKGNFPGRFSGRQFSNSRSEMNVSTLELGDSALYLCASSSFYRGEWSTEAFFGQGTRLTVV.